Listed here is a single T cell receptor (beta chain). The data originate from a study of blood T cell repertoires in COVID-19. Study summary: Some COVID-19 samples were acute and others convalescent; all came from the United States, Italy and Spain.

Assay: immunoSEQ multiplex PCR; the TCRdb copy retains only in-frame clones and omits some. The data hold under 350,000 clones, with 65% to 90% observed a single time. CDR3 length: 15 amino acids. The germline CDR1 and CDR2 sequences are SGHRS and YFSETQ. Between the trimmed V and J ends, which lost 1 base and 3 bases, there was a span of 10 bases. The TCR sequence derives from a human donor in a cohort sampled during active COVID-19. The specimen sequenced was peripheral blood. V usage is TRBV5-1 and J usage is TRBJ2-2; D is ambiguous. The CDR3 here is CASSLFSLHTGELFF. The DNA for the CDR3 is TGCGCCAGCAGCTTGTTTAGTTTACACACCGGGGAGCTGTTTTTT.